The 27 T cell receptor beta chains given below trace back to one sample, sequenced in a study of T cells in Graves' hyperthyroidism and ophthalmopathy. Using RNA transcripts as the source, TCR beta CDR3 regions were amplified. The HTBI primer set drove a first-round RT-PCR of the TCR CDR3. TCRdb fed the multiplex PCR reads into MiXCR, producing one record per CDR3 protein. The table has more than 300,000 distinct CDR3 sequences, about 15% seen once. Sequenced: blood. Receptor source: a woman aged 25 to 39 with Graves' hyperthyroidism.

This clonotype was observed a few times. The chain combines TRBV9 with TRBJ2-3; 10 positions match TRBD1. J lost 2 bases, V lost 2 bases, and 5 bases had no gene match. Per germline, CDR1 SGDLS and CDR2 YYNGEE. CDR3 length: 16 amino acids. The CDR3 sequence: CASSVRTGGYTDTQYF. CDR3 bases: TGTGCCAGCAGCGTTAGGACAGGGGGGTACACAGATACGCAGTATTTT.

This clonotype showed up many times. The CDR3: CASIGQEAFF. For the CDR3, the DNA is TGTGCCAGCATAGGACAAGAAGCTTTCTTT. The J gene is TRBJ1-1, the V gene TRBV2; a weak D match, TRBD1 (5 bases). The CDR3 extends over 10 amino acids. With 7 bases removed from V and 8 bases from J, the gap between germline ends came to 8 bases. Germline values: CDR1 SNHLY, CDR2 FYNNEI.

Remarks on this clonotype: This could be a read error, since a much larger clone is one nucleotide away. In DNA, the CDR3 is TGTGCCAGCTTTAAAACTTCGAACACCGGGGAGCTGTTTTTT. Its translation: CASFKTSNTGELFF. The V and J genes are TRBV6-1 and TRBJ2-2; D is unresolved. V was clipped by 8 bases and J by 0 bases, with 10 bases between them. The length of the CDR3 is 14 residues. The germline V gene encodes CDR1 MNHNS and CDR2 SASEGT.

The sample holds a few counts of this clonotype. The chain is built from TRBV7-9 and TRBJ2-3; 7 bases are shared with TRBD1. Gene TRBJ1-5 matches the end of the DNA better, so the J call may be wrong. The germline CDR1 and CDR2 sequences are SEHNR and FQNEAQ (reference sequence). The CDR3 contains 15 residues. CDR3 in amino acids: CASSLASRGGDTQHF. In nucleotides, the CDR3 is TGTGCCAGCAGCTTAGCGAGCAGGGGGGGAGATACGCAGCATTTT.

This clonotype was seen more than once but under ten times. V and J are TRBV12-3 or TRBV12-4 and TRBJ1-2; tentative D call: TRBD1 (6 bases). CDR3 size: 15 residues. The ends were cut back, 5 bases at V and 1 base at J, with 14 bases in the middle. In DNA, the CDR3 is TGTGCCAGCAGTGCTCATACACAGGGTAACTATGGCTACACCTTC. This encodes CASSAHTQGNYGYTF.

This clonotype was seen many times. The chain uses TRBV28 and TRBJ1-2; no firm D call. Germline assignment: CDR1 MDHEN and CDR2 SYDVKM. The ends were cut back, 6 bases at V and 0 bases at J, with 8 bases in the middle. The CDR3 extends over 13 amino acids. Here the CDR3 reads CASSLTPNYGYTF. CDR3 bases: TGTGCCAGCAGCCTTACGCCTAACTATGGCTACACCTTC.

This clonotype was picked up many times. This CDR3 reads CASRNRVRNTEAFF. The CDR3 DNA reads TGTGCCAGCAGAAACAGGGTCCGGAACACTGAAGCTTTCTTT. V gene TRBV28 combines with J gene TRBJ1-1; D possibly corresponds to TRBD1 (6 bases). The V gene lost 6 bases and the J gene lost 1 base, with 12 bases spanning the gap. Germline values: CDR1 MDHEN, CDR2 SYDVKM. The CDR3 runs to 14 residues.

The genes are TRBV3-1 and TRBJ2-7; 12 bases agree with TRBD1. V dropped 2 bases and J dropped 7; count of bases not matched to a gene: 9. Germline values: CDR1 LGHDT, CDR2 YNNKEL (reference sequence). The CDR3 covers 16 residues. The CDR3 DNA reads as TGTGCCAGCAGCCAACGTCCGGGACAGGGGGCATGGGAGCAGTACTTC. Encoded protein: CASSQRPGQGAWEQYF.

As to this clonotype: One junction end does not reproduce the germline sequence, and a read error may be involved. The chain couples TRBV19 to TRBJ1-5; 7 positions match TRBD1. Germline CDR1 and CDR2: LNHDA and SQIVND (reference sequence). This CDR3 is 12 amino acids long. The DNA of the CDR3 is TGCGCCACCAGACAGGGCGGAAGGCCCCAGCATTTT. It translates to CATRQGGRPQHF.

This clonotype was seen many times. J is TRBJ1-1 and V is TRBV18; D gene unclear. Germline CDR1 reads KGHSH; CDR2 reads LQKENI. This CDR3 spans 13 amino acids. Trimming removed 3 bases from V and 4 bases from J, with 9 bases in between. CDR3: CASSPREGTEAFF. CDR3 DNA: TGTGCCAGCTCACCTCGCGAAGGCACTGAAGCTTTCTTT.

This clonotype has ten or more counts. The rearrangement links TRBV12-3 or TRBV12-4 to TRBJ2-7, with D tentatively TRBD1 (6 bases). V was trimmed by 9 bases and J by 2 bases, leaving 14 bases between them. The CDR3 sequence is 13 residues long. DNA for the CDR3: TGTGCCAGTGCAGGGAGACAGGCCTACGAGCAGTACTTC. Its protein is CASAGRQAYEQYF.

This clonotype has only a few counts. The chain employs TRBV10-1 and TRBJ1-5; the D gene is possibly TRBD1 (5 bases). CDR3 size: 17 residues. Trimming stripped 0 bases from V and 7 bases from J, with 19 bases between. Germline V gene sequence: CDR1 WNHNN, CDR2 SYGVQD (reference sequence). The CDR3 here is CASSESKEEEGFQPQHF. Here the CDR3 DNA reads TGCGCCAGCAGTGAGTCGAAGGAGGAGGAGGGGTTCCAGCCCCAGCATTTT.

In this sample, this clonotype turned up a few times. This chain connects TRBV20-1 to TRBJ1-1; D is unresolved. V gave up 0 bases and J gave up 4 bases, with 21 bases separating them. The germline V gene has CDR1 DFQATT and CDR2 SNEGSKA (reference sequence). The CDR3 consists of 17 residues. This chain's CDR3 is CSARDLRYTSGGTEAFF. DNA for the CDR3: TGCAGTGCTAGAGATCTTAGATACACCTCGGGCGGCACTGAAGCTTTCTTT.

The table lists this clonotype with many counts. The chain is built from TRBV6-1 and TRBJ2-1, with D possibly being TRBD1 or TRBD2 (5 bases each). CDR3 length equals 16 residues. The V and J ends lost 5 bases and 4 bases respectively, with 18 bases between them. Germline lookup yields CDR1 MNHNS and CDR2 SASEGT. CDR3: CASSYVIGTQYNEQFF. In DNA, the CDR3 is TGTGCCAGCAGTTACGTCATCGGGACCCAGTACAATGAGCAGTTCTTC.

This clonotype was recorded many times. The chain recombines TRBV28 with TRBJ2-1; the D gene is possibly TRBD2 (5 bases). Germline V lookup: CDR1 MDHEN, CDR2 SYDVKM. Trimming pared 5 bases from V and 6 bases from J, leaving 20 bases between. CDR3 length equals 16 residues. CDR3 loop: CASSDGSGLRRNEQFF. The CDR3 DNA sequence: TGTGCCAGCAGTGATGGGAGCGGCCTCCGGCGCAATGAGCAGTTCTTC.

The chain links TRBV18 to TRBJ2-7; D is unclear. This CDR3 spans 14 amino acids. V was cut by 3 bases and J by 6 bases, with 15 bases left in between. Looked up from germline, CDR1 is KGHSH and CDR2 is LQKENI. The CDR3 loop reads CASSPTTHNPEQYF. In DNA, the CDR3 is TGTGCCAGCTCACCGACCACCCATAACCCCGAGCAGTACTTC.

This clonotype was counted many times. The CDR3: CASSGTSPALYNEQFF. The CDR3 DNA reads TGTGCCAGCAGTGGGACTAGCCCCGCGCTTTACAATGAGCAGTTCTTC. V is TRBV28 and J is TRBJ2-1; 9 bases map to TRBD2. The CDR3 covers 16 residues. The trim removed 5 bases at V and 4 bases at J, leaving 9 bases unmatched. The germline V gene has CDR1 MDHEN and CDR2 SYDVKM.

On this clonotype: A read error may be the cause here, since a much bigger clone is one base away. The CDR3 loop is CARREKETLKAFF. The DNA for the CDR3 is TGTGCCAGACGGGAGAAGGAGACCTTGAAAGCTTTCTTT. This sequence joins TRBV2 and TRBJ1-1; D not resolved. Per the germline V gene, CDR1 is SNHLY and CDR2 is FYNNEI. Trimming removed 9 bases at V and 9 bases at J, with 20 bases between. The CDR3 runs to 13 residues.

The chain combines TRBV18 with TRBJ1-5; the D gene is possibly TRBD1 (5 bases). The CDR3 is 15 amino acids. The V and J ends lost 3 bases and 1 base respectively, with 10 bases between them. Germline-derived CDR1 and CDR2 are KGHSH and LQKENI. This CDR3 reads CASSPNGGSNQPQHF. In nucleotides, the CDR3 is TGTGCCAGCTCACCGAATGGGGGAAGCAATCAGCCCCAGCATTTT.

This clonotype was found many times. V and J are TRBV11-1 and TRBJ2-7; maybe TRBD2 (5 bases). This CDR3 is built from 17 residues. Trimming stripped 5 bases from V and 1 base from J, with 21 bases between. The germline gives CDR1 SGHAT, CDR2 FQDESV (reference sequence). The CDR3 DNA reads as TGTGCCAGCAGCCCACCGTCGGTTGTATGGGAGTCCTACGAGCAGTACTTC. This sequence encodes CASSPPSVVWESYEQYF.

The rearrangement joins TRBV28 to TRBJ2-6; D not resolved. V was trimmed by 5 bases and J by 2 bases, leaving 13 bases between them. This CDR3 spans 16 amino acids. Per germline, CDR1 MDHEN and CDR2 SYDVKM. CDR3 region: CASSVQLVPGANVLTF. In DNA form, the CDR3 reads TGTGCCAGCAGTGTACAACTGGTCCCTGGGGCCAACGTCCTGACTTTC.

The rearrangement uses TRBV29-1 and TRBJ2-1, with no clear D. The CDR3 extends over 8 amino acids. V shed 7 bases and J shed 15 bases, with 10 bases lying between them. CDR1 SQVTM and CDR2 ANQGSEA come from the germline V gene. The CDR3 bases are TGCAGCGCTGATGGGTGGTTCTTC. Translating it yields CSADGWFF.

For this clonotype: A single base separates this from a much larger clone, so it may be a read error. This sequence joins TRBV6-1 and TRBJ1-2; the match to TRBD1 covers 7 bases. The CDR3 consists of 13 residues. Per germline, CDR1 MNHNS and CDR2 SASEGT. The CDR3 loop reads CASSEQGDYGCTF. As DNA, the CDR3 is TGTGCCAGCAGTGAACAGGGGGACTATGGCTGCACCTTC.

This clonotype was counted at least ten times. The chain is built from TRBV9 and TRBJ2-7, with D maybe TRBD2 (5 bases). The CDR3 is 16 amino acids. Germline V gives CDR1 SGDLS, CDR2 YYNGEE. V dropped 3 bases and J dropped 0 bases, with 16 bases sitting between them. CDR3: CASSAARRASSYEQYF. The CDR3, as DNA: TGTGCCAGCAGCGCTGCCCGGCGGGCCTCCTCCTACGAGCAGTACTTC.

The chain carries TRBV7-2 and TRBJ2-1; D not certain. Germline-derived CDR1 and CDR2 are SGHTA and FQGNSA. The CDR3 is 14 residues long. The V and J ends lost 3 bases and 5 bases respectively, with 11 bases between them. The CDR3 loop reads CASSFGQSNNEQFF. CDR3 DNA: TGTGCCAGCAGCTTTGGCCAATCGAACAATGAGCAGTTCTTC. The variable domain in full, completed from reference TRBV7-2 and TRBJ2-1, reads GAGVSQSPSNKVTEKGKDVELRCDPISGHTALYWYRQSLGQGLEFLIYFQGNSAPDKSGLPSDRFSAERTGGSVSTLTIQRTQQEDSAVYLCASSFGQSNNEQFFGPGTRLTVL.

At least ten counts were recorded for this clonotype. The chain joins TRBV11-2 to TRBJ2-7; TRBD1 aligns across 7 bases. V shed 7 bases, J shed 2 bases, and the junction held 14 bases outside the gene matches. CDR3 length: 16 residues. Germline lookup yields CDR1 SGHAT and CDR2 FQNNGV. DNA for the CDR3: TGTGCCAGCACATTGAGCCTTGGACAGGCTACCTACGAGCAGTACTTC. Translated, it gives CASTLSLGQATYEQYF.

This clonotype was picked up many times. The V call is TRBV6-4, the J call TRBJ2-1, with D possibly being TRBD2 (6 bases). Trimming took 5 bases from V and 10 from J, leaving 15 bases between them. This CDR3 has 13 residues. The germline CDR1 and CDR2 sequences are MRHNA and SNTAGT. The CDR3 reads CASSSEGGWEQFF. DNA for the CDR3: TGTGCCAGCAGTTCGGAGGGAGGATGGGAGCAGTTCTTC.